The entry below gives a single TCR beta chain sequence along with its context. These data originate in a study of blood T cell repertoires in COVID-19. Germline loops: CDR1 DFQATT, CDR2 SNEGSKA (reference sequence). The trim removed 3 bases at V and 2 bases at J, leaving 7 bases unmatched. This CDR3 is 15 amino acids long. Per the original methods: It was from reference gene primer amplification that nucleated cell counts were estimated. Profiled with immunoSEQ multiplex PCR; TCRdb holds only in-frame clones, not every one. The DNA was the basis for D and trimming; V, J and clone size are from that table. The table shows 140,000 to 150,000 clones, with 87% occurring only once.

The TCR was taken from an older man with acute or convalescent COVID-19. V gene TRBV20-1 combines with J gene TRBJ2-1; 7 bases align to TRBD2. The sequenced material came from peripheral blood. For the CDR3, the DNA is TGCAGTGCTAGTCGGACTAGTTTGCCCTACAATGAGCAGTTCTTC. As protein: CSASRTSLPYNEQFF.